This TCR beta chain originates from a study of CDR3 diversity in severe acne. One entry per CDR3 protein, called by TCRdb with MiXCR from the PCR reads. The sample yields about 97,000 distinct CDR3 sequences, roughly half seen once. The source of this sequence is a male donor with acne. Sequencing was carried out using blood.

The CDR3 region is CASSFSTSGTSYEQYF. CDR3 bases: TGTGCCAGCAGCTTTTCGACTAGCGGGACATCCTACGAGCAGTACTTC. The rearrangement uses TRBV11-1 and TRBJ2-7, with 11 bases lining up with TRBD2. The J segment lost 1 base and the V segment lost 3 bases, leaving 5 bases of the junction unmatched. CDR1 is SGHAT, CDR2 FQDESV, per germline (reference sequence). The CDR3 loop spans 16 amino acids. The whole variable domain, remainder taken from reference TRBV11-1 and TRBJ2-7, is EAEVAQSPRYKITEKSQAVAFWCDPISGHATLYWYRQILGQGPELLVQFQDESVVDDSQLPKDRFSAERLKGVDSTLKIQPAELGDSAMYLCASSFSTSGTSYEQYFGPGTRLTVT.